This entry lists 22 T cell receptor beta chains sequenced from one sample in a study of a mutant IDH1 vaccine in newly diagnosed glioma. Specified time point: week 11, during vaccination. A single vaccine dose contained 300 ug of mutant IDH1 20-mer peptide, and topical imiquimod was used with it. No antigen has been assigned to these receptors. Measured with immunoSEQ multiplex PCR; TCRdb has only the in-frame clones, and not every one. There are tens of thousands of clones in the sample; 79% occur only once, and around 8% lies in the top ten. Source: PBMCs, taken from a glioma patient whose treatment included an IDH1 peptide vaccine. The receptor set was obtained from a middle-aged man with glioma.

This clone has just one count. The rearrangement uses TRBV5-1 and TRBJ2-1; 7 nucleotides line up with TRBD2. CDR1 and CDR2 from the germline V gene are SGHRS and YFSETQ. The ends lost 0 bases at V and 2 bases at J; junction bases unmatched: 5. The CDR3 has 16 residues. The CDR3 loop reads CASSLVSGATYNEQFF. The CDR3 nucleotides are TGCGCCAGCAGCTTGGTAAGCGGGGCCACCTACAATGAGCAGTTCTTC.

V is TRBV14 and J is TRBJ2-1; D possibly corresponds to TRBD1 (5 bases). Germline CDR1 and CDR2: SGHDN and FVKESK. This CDR3 has 13 residues. The ends were cut back, 1 base at V and 11 bases at J, with 12 bases in the middle. DNA for the CDR3: TGTGCCAGCAGCCAAGGAGGACATAATAAGCAGTTCTTC. Translating it yields CASSQGGHNKQFF.

J is TRBJ1-2 and V is TRBV9, with D possibly matching TRBD1 (6 bases). Germline V CDR1 and CDR2: SGDLS, YYNGEE. This CDR3 contains 14 residues. With 4 bases removed from V and 7 bases from J, the gap between germline ends came to 17 bases. The chain's CDR3 is CASSLRGASPGYTF. The CDR3 coding sequence is TGTGCCAGCAGCCTTCGGGGGGCCTCCCCTGGCTACACCTTC.

The chain couples TRBV19 to TRBJ1-5; 7 bases are shared with TRBD1. Trimming cost V 3 bases and J 1 base; bases outside gene matches: 3. Germline CDR1 is LNHDA and CDR2 is SQIVND (reference sequence). The CDR3 covers 15 residues. CDR3 protein: CASSMLGQSNQPQHF. CDR3 nucleotide sequence: TGTGCCAGTAGTATGTTGGGACAGAGCAATCAGCCCCAGCATTTT.

The chain is built from TRBV6-5 and TRBJ1-2, with a weak D call TRBD1 (5 bases). The germline CDR1 and CDR2 sequences are MNHEY and SVGAGI. This CDR3 is built from 16 residues. Trimming shortened V by 0 bases and J by 2 bases, and 13 bases separated the two germline ends. The CDR3 DNA reads TGTGCCAGCAGTTACTCGAAGGGGTCTCCGAACTATGGCTACACCTTC. Its translation is CASSYSKGSPNYGYTF.

This chain uses TRBV9 with TRBJ1-2, with 7 bases identical to TRBD1. With 3 bases clipped from V and 6 bases from J, the junction kept 5 bases outside the gene matches. The CDR3 consists of 13 residues. In germline, CDR1 is SGDLS, CDR2 YYNGEE. The CDR3 coding sequence is TGTGCCAGCAGCGAGGGGACAGCCCATGGCTACACCTTC. Amino acid sequence: CASSEGTAHGYTF.

The chain recombines TRBV28 with TRBJ2-7; possible D gene TRBD1, 5 bases. This CDR3 spans 14 amino acids. V lost 2 bases, J lost 1 base, and 9 bases lay in between. CDR1 MDHEN and CDR2 SYDVKM come from the germline V gene. CDR3 sequence reads: CASSLNQGSYEQYF. CDR3 nucleotide sequence: TGTGCCAGCAGTTTAAACCAGGGTTCCTACGAGCAGTACTTC.

This clone was picked up one time. The chain links TRBV18 to TRBJ1-4; D not certain. The CDR3 runs 16 residues. Trimming stripped 6 bases from V and 3 bases from J, with 17 bases between. Germline V gene sequence: CDR1 KGHSH, CDR2 LQKENI. CDR3 sequence: CASSRGPQASNEKLFF. For the CDR3, the DNA is TGTGCCAGCTCCCGAGGTCCCCAGGCGTCTAATGAAAAACTGTTTTTT.

The chain combines TRBV11-2 with TRBJ1-1; the D gene is possibly TRBD1 (5 bases). Trimming cost V 4 bases and J 0 bases, with 18 bases left between them. The CDR3 loop spans 17 amino acids. Germline V gives CDR1 SGHAT, CDR2 FQNNGV. The CDR3 region is CASSSNRDGKMNTEAFF. CDR3 in DNA: TGTGCCAGCAGCTCCAACCGGGACGGAAAAATGAACACTGAAGCTTTCTTT. Using reference TRBV11-2 and TRBJ1-1 for the parts outside the CDR3, the full variable domain is EAGVAQSPRYKIIEKRQSVAFWCNPISGHATLYWYQQILGQGPKLLIQFQNNGVVDDSQLPKDRFSAERLKGVDSTLKIQPAKLEDSAVYLCASSSNRDGKMNTEAFFGQGTRLTVV.

The chain has TRBV5-1 and TRBJ1-2, with D hard to call. V lost 4 bases, J lost 1 base, and 14 bases lay in between. Germline V gene sequence: CDR1 SGHRS, CDR2 YFSETQ. The CDR3 extends over 15 amino acids. CDR3 nucleotides: TGCGCCAGCAGCACGTCGGGGTCGGATAACTATGGCTACACCTTC. The encoded protein is CASSTSGSDNYGYTF.

The rearrangement links TRBV11-2 to TRBJ1-1; no definite D call. The CDR3 has 11 amino acids. Germline V CDR1 and CDR2: SGHAT, FQNNGV. Trimming took off 5 bases at V and 6 bases at J, with 7 bases between the two ends. This chain's CDR3 is CASSLQPEAFF. CDR3 nucleotides: TGTGCCAGCAGCCTCCAGCCTGAAGCTTTCTTT.

The chain recombines TRBV30 with TRBJ2-3, with 7 bases identical to TRBD1. This CDR3 has 15 amino acids. Germline loops: CDR1 GTSNPN, CDR2 SVGIG (reference sequence). As DNA, the CDR3 is TGTGCTATACGACCAGGACAGGTCCGCACAGATACGCAGTATTTT. This gives the protein CAIRPGQVRTDTQYF.

The J gene is TRBJ2-3, the V gene TRBV5-1; D is undetermined. V was trimmed by 8 bases and J by 5 bases, leaving 9 bases between them. Germline V gene data show CDR1 as SGHRS and CDR2 as YFSETQ. The CDR3 is 11 residues long. The CDR3 DNA is TGCGCCAGTGGCGGTGTAGATACGCAGTATTTT. Amino acids: CASGGVDTQYF.

V usage is TRBV19 and J usage is TRBJ1-1; a possible D gene is TRBD1 (5 bases). CDR1 and CDR2 from the germline V gene are LNHDA and SQIVND (reference sequence). V shed 7 bases and J shed 1 base, with 10 bases lying between them. The CDR3 has 13 residues. The CDR3 here is CASNRRENTEAFF. CDR3 bases: TGTGCCAGTAACCGCAGGGAGAACACTGAAGCTTTCTTT.

The chain carries TRBV18 and TRBJ2-7; no definite D call. The CDR3 has 14 amino acids. Germline V gene lookup returns CDR1 KGHSH and CDR2 LQKENI. The V and J ends lost 2 bases and 7 bases respectively, with 15 bases between them. The CDR3 sequence: CASSPNSWIMEQYF. In DNA form, the CDR3 reads TGTGCCAGCTCACCAAACTCTTGGATTATGGAGCAGTACTTC.

This clone was found a few times. This chain connects TRBV11-3 to TRBJ2-1; 11 bases line up with TRBD1. The V gene end was trimmed by 5 bases and the J gene end by 6 bases; junction bases not matched to a gene: 6. Germline V CDR1 and CDR2: SGHNT, YENEEA. The CDR3 totals 15 residues. CDR3 residues: CASSQRGTGGNEQFF. In DNA form, the CDR3 reads TGTGCCAGCAGCCAACGGGGGACAGGGGGCAATGAGCAGTTCTTC. The variable domain in full, completed from reference TRBV11-3 and TRBJ2-1, reads EAGVVQSPRYKIIEKKQPVAFWCNPISGHNTLYWYLQNLGQGPELLIRYENEEAVDDSQLPKDRFSAERLKGVDSTLKIQPAELGDSAVYLCASSQRGTGGNEQFFGPGTRLTVL.

V usage is TRBV6-7 and J usage is TRBJ2-1; D unresolved. TRBV6-7 is an ORF, with its function uncertain. V was pared by 0 bases and J by 0 bases, with 9 bases between. This CDR3 contains 16 residues. The CDR3 here is CASSYSKISSYNEQFF. The CDR3 DNA is TGTGCCAGCAGTTACTCGAAGATAAGCTCCTACAATGAGCAGTTCTTC.

For the CDR3, the DNA is TGTGCCAGCAGCTTGGAGGGCGCGGATACGCAGTATTTT. It translates to CASSLEGADTQYF. The rearrangement links TRBV5-6 to TRBJ2-3, with D hard to call. The germline V gene encodes CDR1 SGHDT and CDR2 YYEEEE. The CDR3 has 13 amino acids. Trimming removed 0 bases at V and 6 bases at J, with 8 bases between.

V usage is TRBV4-2 and J usage is TRBJ2-1, with 7 bases matching TRBD1. CDR3 length: 15 residues. With V trimmed by 0 bases and J by 5 bases, 4 bases remained unmatched. CDR1 is LGHNA, CDR2 YNFKEQ, per germline. The CDR3, as DNA: TGTGCCAGCAGCCAAGATGGGACAGAGAACAATGAGCAGTTCTTC. This encodes CASSQDGTENNEQFF.

In DNA form, the CDR3 reads TGTGCCAGCAGGAAAGCGGGAACCTACGAGCAGTACTTC. It specifies CASRKAGTYEQYF. The gene calls are TRBV6-5 and TRBJ2-7; TRBD2 matches at 7 bases. The CDR3 spans 13 residues. The germline CDR1 and CDR2 sequences are MNHEY and SVGAGI. Trimming removed 6 bases from V and 2 bases from J; junction bases left unmatched: 4.

CDR3 nucleotides: TGTGCCAGCGGCTCCCCGGGAGGCCAGAGAGAGACCCAGTACTTC. It yields the protein CASGSPGGQRETQYF. The genes are TRBV11-3 and TRBJ2-5; TRBD2 aligns across 7 bases. From germline, CDR1 is SGHNT and CDR2 YENEEA. V was pared by 8 bases and J by 4 bases, with 13 bases of the junction left unmatched. This CDR3 is 15 amino acids long. The full variable domain, rest sourced from reference TRBV11-3 and TRBJ2-5, is EAGVVQSPRYKIIEKKQPVAFWCNPISGHNTLYWYLQNLGQGPELLIRYENEEAVDDSQLPKDRFSAERLKGVDSTLKIQPAELGDSAVYLCASGSPGGQRETQYFGPGTRLLVL.

This clone is deemed large. This chain joins TRBV10-1 and TRBJ2-3, with 7 bases fitting TRBD2. The CDR3 is made up of 15 amino acids. CDR1 is WNHNN and CDR2 is SYGVQD in the germline V gene (reference sequence). The V and J ends lost 5 bases and 0 bases, in that order; junction bases with no gene match: 5. The CDR3 sequence is CASSPGLGSTDTQYF. The DNA of the CDR3 is TGCGCCAGCAGTCCAGGACTAGGAAGCACAGATACGCAGTATTTT.